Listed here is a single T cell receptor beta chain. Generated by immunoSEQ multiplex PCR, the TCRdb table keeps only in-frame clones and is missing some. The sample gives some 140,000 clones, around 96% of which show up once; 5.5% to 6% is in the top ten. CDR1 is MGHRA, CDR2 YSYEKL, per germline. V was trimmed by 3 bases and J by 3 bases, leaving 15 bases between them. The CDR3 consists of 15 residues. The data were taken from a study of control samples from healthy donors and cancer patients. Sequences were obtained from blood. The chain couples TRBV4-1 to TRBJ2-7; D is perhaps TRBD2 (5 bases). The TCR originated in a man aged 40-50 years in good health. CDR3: CASSQLTRRDYEQYF. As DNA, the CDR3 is TGCGCCAGCAGCCAGCTTACGAGACGGGACTACGAGCAGTACTTC.